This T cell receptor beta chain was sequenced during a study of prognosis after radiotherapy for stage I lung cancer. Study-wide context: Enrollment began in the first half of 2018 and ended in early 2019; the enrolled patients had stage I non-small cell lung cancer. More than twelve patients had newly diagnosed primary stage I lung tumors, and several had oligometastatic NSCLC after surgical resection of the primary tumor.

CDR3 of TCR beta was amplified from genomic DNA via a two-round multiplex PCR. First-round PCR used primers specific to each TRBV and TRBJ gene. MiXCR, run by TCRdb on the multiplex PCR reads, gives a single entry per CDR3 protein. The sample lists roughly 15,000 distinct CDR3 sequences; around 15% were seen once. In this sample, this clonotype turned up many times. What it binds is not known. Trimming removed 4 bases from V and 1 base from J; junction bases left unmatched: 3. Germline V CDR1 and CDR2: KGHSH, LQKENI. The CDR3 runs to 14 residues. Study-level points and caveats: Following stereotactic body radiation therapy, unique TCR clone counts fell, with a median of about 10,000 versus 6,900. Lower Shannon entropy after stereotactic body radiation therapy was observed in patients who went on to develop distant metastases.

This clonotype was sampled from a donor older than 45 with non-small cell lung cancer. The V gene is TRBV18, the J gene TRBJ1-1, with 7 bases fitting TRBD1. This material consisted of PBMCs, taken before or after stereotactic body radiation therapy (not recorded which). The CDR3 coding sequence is TGTGCCAGCTCACACAGGGGCGAGAACACTGAAGCTTTCTTT. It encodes CASSHRGENTEAFF.